The 32 T cell receptor beta chains given below trace back to one sample, sequenced in a study of blood T cell repertoires in COVID-19. Assay used: immunoSEQ multiplex PCR; TCRdb lists only in-frame clones, some missing. The sample contains approximately 250,000 clones, 75% to 90% of which appear only once. The sequenced sample consisted of peripheral blood. Every receptor here comes from a man aged 25-40 years who had recovered from COVID-19.

This clone was recorded once. In nucleotides, the CDR3 is TGTGCCAGCAGCTTAGAGGACAGGAGTACAGCTGAAGCTTTCTTT. Protein product: CASSLEDRSTAEAFF. The rearrangement links TRBV11-2 to TRBJ1-1; 7 positions match TRBD1. The germline V gene encodes CDR1 SGHAT and CDR2 FQNNGV. V was clipped by 0 bases and J by 6 bases; unmatched bases: 7. The CDR3 sequence is 15 residues long.

This chain uses TRBV18 with TRBJ2-3, with 7 bases fitting TRBD1. J was trimmed by 3 bases and V by 5 bases; bases with no gene match: 14. CDR1 KGHSH and CDR2 LQKENI come from the germline V gene. The CDR3 sequence is 17 residues long. CDR3 amino acids: CASSDVPGGRETDTQYF. The CDR3 DNA follows: TGTGCCAGCTCAGACGTCCCAGGGGGTAGGGAGACAGATACGCAGTATTTT.

The chain recombines TRBV27 with TRBJ2-7; 9 bases fit TRBD1. CDR1 and CDR2 from the germline V gene are MNHEY and SMNVEV (reference sequence). This CDR3 has 15 residues. V gave up 1 base and J gave up 3 bases; unmatched junction bases: 4. CDR3 amino acids: CASSLFNRGLYEQYF. The DNA of the CDR3 is TGTGCCAGCAGTTTATTTAACAGGGGGCTCTACGAGCAGTACTTC.

This clone was picked up many times. The V gene is TRBV6-5, the J gene TRBJ1-2; 10 bases map to TRBD1. The CDR3 spans 15 residues. Losses at the gene ends were 5 bases for V and 5 bases for J; bases not matched to a gene: 8. Germline V gene sequence: CDR1 MNHEY, CDR2 SVGAGI. The CDR3 loop is CASSPTGTGVYGYTF. The CDR3 nucleotides read TGTGCCAGCAGTCCCACCGGGACAGGGGTTTATGGCTACACCTTC.

V and J are TRBV4-1 and TRBJ2-1; maybe TRBD1 (5 bases). The CDR3 sequence is 12 residues long. V lost 4 bases and J 7 bases, leaving 8 bases between the germline ends. The germline CDR1 and CDR2 sequences are MGHRA and YSYEKL. The CDR3 coding sequence is TGCGCCAGCAGCCCCAGGGCTAATGAGCAGTTCTTC. Protein: CASSPRANEQFF.

The V call is TRBV3-1 (or the pseudogene TRBV3-2), the J call TRBJ1-2; 11 positions match TRBD1. The CDR3 sequence is 15 residues long. After removal of 4 bases from V and 6 bases from J, the junction contained 7 bases not matched to a gene. Per the germline V gene, CDR1 is LGHDT and CDR2 is YNNKEL (reference sequence). CDR3 nucleotides: TGTGCCAGCAGCCCCAACCGGGACAGGGGGAATGGCTACACCTTC. This gives the protein CASSPNRDRGNGYTF.

The J gene is TRBJ2-7, the V gene TRBV6-2 or TRBV6-3; D possibly corresponds to TRBD2 (6 bases). This CDR3 contains 14 residues. From germline, CDR1 is MNHEY and CDR2 SVGEGT. V lost 5 bases and J lost 7, with 18 bases in between. CDR3 loop: CASSPLRGVGEQYF. Here the CDR3 DNA reads TGTGCCAGCAGTCCCCTGCGGGGCGTTGGGGAGCAGTACTTC.

CDR3 nucleotide sequence: TGTGCCAGCAGCCGGGTGAGGCCTCAATCGAAGACTGAAGCTTTCTTT. Translating gives CASSRVRPQSKTEAFF. This chain joins TRBV3-1 (or the pseudogene TRBV3-2) and TRBJ1-1; D is ambiguous. Germline CDR1 reads LGHDT; CDR2 reads YNNKEL (reference sequence). The CDR3 runs 16 residues. V was cut by 4 bases and J by 5 bases, with 20 bases left in between.

This sequence joins TRBV6-5 and TRBJ1-4; D might be TRBD1 (5 bases). There are 14 residues in the CDR3. Deletions cut 7 bases from V and 4 bases from J, with 13 bases between. Germline assignment: CDR1 MNHEY and CDR2 SVGAGI. CDR3 loop: CASIDGGRNEKLFF. In nucleotides, the CDR3 is TGTGCCAGCATCGACGGGGGTCGTAATGAAAAACTGTTTTTT.

The genes are TRBV5-1 and TRBJ1-1; 7 bases agree with TRBD1. Unmatched junction bases numbered 3, after V lost 6 bases and J lost 1 base. The CDR3 extends over 13 amino acids. CDR1 is SGHRS, CDR2 YFSETQ, per germline. The DNA for the CDR3 is TGCGCCAGCACCCGGACAGGGAACACTGAAGCTTTCTTT. Translating gives CASTRTGNTEAFF.

This clone is a singleton in its sample. The rearrangement links TRBV5-1 to TRBJ2-5, with 7 bases identical to TRBD1. CDR3 length equals 17 residues. Trimming cost V 2 bases and J 5 bases; bases outside gene matches: 15. Germline V gene sequence: CDR1 SGHRS, CDR2 YFSETQ. This CDR3 reads CASSFTENRGIGETQYF. The DNA of the CDR3 is TGCGCCAGCAGCTTTACAGAGAACAGGGGTATAGGGGAGACCCAGTACTTC.

The chain carries TRBV7-9 and TRBJ2-7; TRBD2 agrees at 8 bases. J lost 2 bases, V lost 6 bases, and 6 bases had no gene match. CDR3 length equals 14 residues. In germline, CDR1 is SEHNR, CDR2 FQNEAQ (reference sequence). CDR3 bases: TGTGCCAGCAGGGCGGGGGGCGAGACCTACGAGCAGTACTTC. Its protein is CASRAGGETYEQYF.

The chain combines TRBV7-9 with TRBJ2-5; possibly TRBD2 for D (6 bases). This CDR3 is built from 16 residues. Per germline, CDR1 SEHNR and CDR2 FQNEAQ (reference sequence). Trimming shortened V by 0 bases and J by 5 bases, and 16 bases separated the two germline ends. The CDR3 coding sequence is TGTGCCAGCAGCTTAGCGCTCGGGGGTTTGGGGGAGACCCAGTACTTC. It specifies CASSLALGGLGETQYF.

The chain is built from TRBV6-2 or TRBV6-3 and TRBJ2-2; 10 bases map to TRBD2. Trimming at V came to 2 bases and at J to 2 bases, leaving 8 bases not matched to a gene. The CDR3 has 18 amino acids. Germline CDR1 and CDR2: MNHEY and SVGEGT. The CDR3 DNA is TGTGCCAGCAGTTACCGGCTAGCGGGGGCCAAAAACACCGGGGAGCTGTTTTTT. Its translation: CASSYRLAGAKNTGELFF.

The chain has TRBV19 and TRBJ2-3, with TRBD1 matching over 7 bases. The CDR3 extends over 15 amino acids. Germline V gene sequence: CDR1 LNHDA, CDR2 SQIVND (reference sequence). The trim removed 1 base at V and 0 bases at J, leaving 1 base unmatched. CDR3 nucleotides: TGTGCCAGTAGTATAGGACAGGGTAGCACAGATACGCAGTATTTT. It yields the protein CASSIGQGSTDTQYF.

V is TRBV6-5 and J is TRBJ1-2, with 8 bases fitting TRBD1. V was clipped by 5 bases and J by 3 bases; unmatched bases: 8. The CDR3 length is 15 residues. Germline loops: CDR1 MNHEY, CDR2 SVGAGI. The CDR3 DNA follows: TGTGCCAGCAGTAAGGCCCCGACAGGGGACTATGGCTACACCTTC. Its translation is CASSKAPTGDYGYTF.

This clone was counted once. CDR3 amino acids: CASSLFRAETQYF. The CDR3 coding sequence is TGTGCCAGCAGCTTGTTCAGGGCAGAGACCCAGTACTTC. This chain links TRBV5-6 with TRBJ2-5; tentatively, D is TRBD1 (5 bases). This CDR3 spans 13 amino acids. With 1 base removed from V and 4 bases from J, the gap between germline ends came to 8 bases. Germline CDR1 is SGHDT and CDR2 is YYEEEE.

The CDR3 region is CASSLRGSTGELFF. For the CDR3, the DNA is TGTGCCAGCAGCTTGAGAGGGAGCACCGGGGAGCTGTTTTTT. V usage is TRBV5-5 and J usage is TRBJ2-2; possible D gene TRBD2, 5 bases. V shed 1 base and J shed 4 bases, with 8 bases lying between them. This CDR3 region has 14 residues. The germline V gene has CDR1 SGHKS and CDR2 YYEKEE (reference sequence).

This clone was counted once. The J gene is TRBJ1-2, the V gene TRBV12-3 or TRBV12-4; no clear D. This CDR3 region has 13 residues. Trimming took 4 bases from V and 5 from J, leaving 11 bases between them. The CDR3 reads CASSSLSRYGYTF. CDR3 nucleotides: TGTGCCAGCAGTTCCCTGTCGAGATATGGCTACACCTTC.

Only one count was recorded for this clone. The chain combines TRBV6-5 with TRBJ1-1; D remains unclear. This CDR3 is built from 15 residues. CDR1 is MNHEY and CDR2 is SVGAGI in the germline V gene. Trimming left V 6 bases short and J 8 bases short, with 22 bases between. CDR3 amino acids: CASRYGLGPFEEAFF. CDR3 nucleotides: TGTGCCAGCAGGTACGGACTTGGGCCTTTCGAGGAAGCTTTCTTT.

This chain links TRBV19 with TRBJ2-3; D unresolved. The germline V and J ends were trimmed by 5 bases and 2 bases, with 8 bases remaining between them. The V gene's germline CDR1 is LNHDA and CDR2 SQIVND (reference sequence). This CDR3 has 13 amino acids. Here the CDR3 reads CASSQTFTDTQYF. The DNA of the CDR3 is TGTGCCAGTAGTCAAACTTTCACAGATACGCAGTATTTT.

This clone was seen more than once but under ten times. V is TRBV19 and J is TRBJ1-5; no clear D. This CDR3 region has 13 residues. Trimming cost V 4 bases and J 9 bases, with 13 bases left between them. The V gene's germline CDR1 is LNHDA and CDR2 SQIVND (reference sequence). The CDR3 DNA is TGTGCCAGTAGTACAAGGAGCTCATTGCCCCAGCATTTT. Translation gives CASSTRSSLPQHF.

V gene TRBV21-1 combines with J gene TRBJ2-7; the table's TRBD1 call for D was not verified on the DNA. TRBV21-1 is a pseudogene locus. The length of the CDR3 is 13 residues. The CDR3 region is CASGTGRRTQQYF. CDR3 coding DNA: TGTGCCAGCGGAACTGGGCGTAGAACTCAGCAGTACTTC.

This clone came up once. This chain connects TRBV9 to TRBJ2-6; TRBD2 aligns across 8 bases. The CDR3 covers 16 residues. The germline V gene encodes CDR1 SGDLS and CDR2 YYNGEE. After removal of 3 bases from V and 4 bases from J, the junction contained 6 bases not matched to a gene. The CDR3 nucleotides are TGTGCCAGCAGCGAGGGGACTAGTGCCGGGGCCAACGTCCTGACTTTC. Residues: CASSEGTSAGANVLTF.

The chain links TRBV2 to TRBJ1-5; possibly TRBD1 for D (6 bases). CDR3 length equals 15 residues. Per the germline V gene, CDR1 is SNHLY and CDR2 is FYNNEI. V gave up 4 bases and J gave up 3 bases, with 13 bases separating them. The CDR3 nucleotides read TGTGCCAGCAGTGCCCTCGGACAGATCAATCAGCCCCAGCATTTT. Its translation is CASSALGQINQPQHF. The whole variable domain, remainder taken from reference TRBV2 and TRBJ1-5, is EPEVTQTPSHQVTQMGQEVILRCVPISNHLYFYWYRQILGQKVEFLVSFYNNEISEKSEIFDDQFSVERPDGSNFTLKIRSTKLEDSAMYFCASSALGQINQPQHFGDGTRLSIL.

The chain links TRBV5-6 to TRBJ2-2; the D is unclear. Trimming stripped 0 bases from V and 6 bases from J, with 9 bases between. CDR3 size: 14 residues. Germline assignment: CDR1 SGHDT and CDR2 YYEEEE. This CDR3 reads CASSLELVSGELFF. DNA for the CDR3: TGTGCCAGCAGCTTGGAACTGGTTTCCGGGGAGCTGTTTTTT.

The chain carries TRBV5-1 and TRBJ2-7; D may be TRBD1 (6 bases). The CDR3 extends over 13 amino acids. Germline CDR1 reads SGHRS; CDR2 reads YFSETQ. Trimming removed 4 bases from V and 4 bases from J, with 12 bases in between. The CDR3 region has the DNA TGCGCCAGCAGCATAGGGACATTTTACGAGCAGTACTTC. It translates to CASSIGTFYEQYF.

The genes are TRBV5-1 and TRBJ1-2; a possible D gene is TRBD1 (6 bases). The CDR3 consists of 15 residues. Trimming cost V 4 bases and J 8 bases, with 21 bases left between them. Looked up from germline, CDR1 is SGHRS and CDR2 is YFSETQ. Here the CDR3 reads CASSETGTRGRGYTF. In nucleotides, the CDR3 is TGCGCCAGCAGCGAGACCGGGACAAGGGGTAGGGGCTACACCTTC.

This rearrangement joins TRBV5-1 to TRBJ1-5, with D tentatively TRBD1 (6 bases). The germline V gene has CDR1 SGHRS and CDR2 YFSETQ. The CDR3 extends over 14 amino acids. Trimming removed 2 bases from V and 5 bases from J, with 11 bases in between. Here the CDR3 reads CASSFGGADQPQHF. The CDR3 DNA reads as TGCGCCAGCAGCTTCGGGGGGGCAGATCAGCCCCAGCATTTT.

The chain is built from TRBV12-5 and TRBJ2-5, with 8 bases fitting TRBD2. Germline V gene lookup returns CDR1 LGHNT and CDR2 FRNRAP. CDR3 length: 17 amino acids. Losses at the gene ends were 6 bases for V and 2 bases for J; bases not matched to a gene: 14. The CDR3 is CASGWRGLVFGQETQYF. CDR3 in DNA: TGTGCTAGTGGATGGCGGGGACTAGTTTTTGGACAAGAGACCCAGTACTTC.

V usage is TRBV13 and J usage is TRBJ2-5, with 8 bases fitting TRBD2. This CDR3 is built from 17 residues. The ends lost 5 bases at V and 4 bases at J; junction bases unmatched: 15. CDR1 and CDR2 (germline): PRHDT, FYEKMQ (reference sequence). Here the CDR3 reads CASSVFSGELGGETQYF. Here the CDR3 DNA reads TGTGCCAGCAGCGTCTTTAGCGGGGAGCTAGGGGGAGAGACCCAGTACTTC.

CDR3 nucleotides: TGTGCCAGCAGTTTCACGCCAGGGATTCCCAATCAGCCCCAGCATTTT. As protein: CASSFTPGIPNQPQHF. The V gene is TRBV6-5, the J gene TRBJ1-5; D may be TRBD1 (5 bases). This CDR3 spans 16 amino acids. The germline V gene encodes CDR1 MNHEY and CDR2 SVGAGI. Trimming took 4 bases from V and 3 from J, leaving 16 bases between them.